Listed here are 5 T cell receptor beta chains from one sample, sequenced in a study of blood T cells in healthy people across ages (dated by TCRdb to about 2015). The library came from 5' RACE. The reads were generated on an Illumina HiSeq 2500. The second PCR ran for roughly 6 to 11 cycles and used a J-beta primer mix along with a sample-barcoded 5' primer. Starting from the raw public reads, TCRdb applied fastp trimming at Q25, assembled clones with MiXCR and retained in-frame beta chains. For every CDR3 protein sequence, its rows merge into one entry that carries the most common genes and DNA. Within this sample are roughly 1,700,000 distinct CDR3 sequences, with 28% of them counted one time only. 7.7% of the sample is in the top ten clones. The material sequenced was blood. These receptors were taken from a woman aged 25 to 45 in good health.

This clonotype was picked up a small number of times. The V and J genes are TRBV7-6 and TRBJ2-1; D is ambiguous. Germline V gives CDR1 SGHVS, CDR2 FNYEAQ. CDR3 length: 14 residues. The V end was cut by 8 bases, the J end by 1 base, with 12 bases between. The CDR3 DNA follows: TGTGCCAGCGCCGCGCAGGTATCCTACAATGAGCAGTTCTTC. As protein: CASAAQVSYNEQFF. Full variable domain (outside the CDR3, taken from reference TRBV7-6 and TRBJ2-1): GAGVSQSPRYKVTKRGQDVALRCDPISGHVSLYWYRQALGQGPEFLTYFNYEAQQDKSGLPNDRFSAERPEGSISTLTIQRTEQRDSAMYRCASAAQVSYNEQFFGPGTRLTVL.

This clonotype was observed many times. The chain links TRBV7-2 to TRBJ2-7; 10 nucleotides align to TRBD2. Trimming cost V 5 bases and J 4 bases; bases outside gene matches: 8. This CDR3 comprises 15 residues. From germline, CDR1 is SGHTA and CDR2 FQGNSA. The CDR3 loop reads CASSIGLADKYEQYF. Written as DNA, the CDR3 is TGTGCCAGCAGCATCGGACTAGCGGATAAATACGAGCAGTACTTC.

The sample holds a few counts of this clonotype. V and J are TRBV7-9 and TRBJ1-4, with TRBD1 identical over 8 bases. Germline CDR1 reads SEHNR; CDR2 reads FQNEAQ (reference sequence). There are 16 residues in the CDR3. After removal of 5 bases from V and 2 bases from J, the junction contained 7 bases not matched to a gene. CDR3 in DNA: TGTGCCAGCAGCGCCAAGACAGGGGTTACTAATGAAAAACTGTTTTTT. Translating gives CASSAKTGVTNEKLFF.

In its sample, this clonotype was seen a few times. This sequence joins TRBV5-5 and TRBJ2-7; TRBD1 matches at 9 bases. The CDR3 has 15 amino acids. Germline V gene sequence: CDR1 SGHKS, CDR2 YYEKEE (reference sequence). The V gene end was trimmed by 5 bases and the J gene end by 1 base; junction bases not matched to a gene: 7. For the CDR3, the DNA is TGTGCCAGCAGAGATTCGGGACAGGGATCCTACGAGCAGTACTTC. Protein sequence: CASRDSGQGSYEQYF.

To note about this clonotype: A much more abundant neighbour one base away suggests this may be a read error. The V call is TRBV7-6, the J call TRBJ1-6; no reliable D call. The CDR3 is 14 amino acids. CDR1 is SGHVS and CDR2 is FNYEAQ in the germline V gene. V was shortened by 6 bases and J by 4 bases, with 10 bases between the two germline ends. The CDR3 spells CASRRRDYNSPLHF. The CDR3 region has the DNA TGTGCCAGCAGACGACGGGATTATAATTCACCCCTCCACTTT.